The T cell receptor (beta chain) described here comes from a study of blood T cell repertoires in COVID-19. Overall study: PBMCs, B-cell-depleted T cells, or T cells were the source of the cDNA or gDNA that made up the material.

V shed 2 bases and J shed 4 bases, with 3 bases lying between them. This CDR3 contains 12 residues. Germline-derived CDR1 and CDR2 are MNHEY and SVGEGT. The repertoire was sequenced with immunoSEQ multiplex PCR; TCRdb's copy has only in-frame clones and lacks some. The sample yields approximately 200,000 clones, roughly 86% seen once. The sequence was collected from a woman aged 60-75 years with acute or convalescent COVID-19. The chain joins TRBV6-2 or TRBV6-3 to TRBJ1-5; D remains ambiguous. Sequenced input: peripheral blood. CDR3 residues: CASSYANQPQHF. CDR3 bases: TGTGCCAGCAGTTACGCGAATCAGCCCCAGCATTTT.